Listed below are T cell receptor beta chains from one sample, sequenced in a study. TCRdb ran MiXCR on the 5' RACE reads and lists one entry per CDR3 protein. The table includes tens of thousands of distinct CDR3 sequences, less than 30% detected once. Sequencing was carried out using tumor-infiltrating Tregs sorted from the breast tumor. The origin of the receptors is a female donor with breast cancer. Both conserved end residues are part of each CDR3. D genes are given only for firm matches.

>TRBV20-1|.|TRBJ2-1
CSARDLRRNNEQFF
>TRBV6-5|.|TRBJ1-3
CAGSYSSFPSSSGNTIYF
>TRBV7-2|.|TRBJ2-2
CASHSLTGELFF
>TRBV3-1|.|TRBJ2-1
CASSSLSGTDDEQFF
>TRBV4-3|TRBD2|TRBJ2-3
CASSQLAGAPDTQYF
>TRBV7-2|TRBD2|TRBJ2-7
CASSQRLAGGLIYEQYF
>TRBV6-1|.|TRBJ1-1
CASSDVQTTEAFF
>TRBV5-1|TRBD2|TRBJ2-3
CASSSRTSGRGRGTDTQYF
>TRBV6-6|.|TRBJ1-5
CASKTANQPQHF
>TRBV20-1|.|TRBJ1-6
CSARDISYNSPLHF
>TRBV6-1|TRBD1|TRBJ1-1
CASSEEVTGGLAFF
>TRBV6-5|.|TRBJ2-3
CASTNRFSDTQYF
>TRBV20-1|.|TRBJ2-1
CSAIGVEQFF
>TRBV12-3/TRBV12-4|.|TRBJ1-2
CASSPGGSGYTF
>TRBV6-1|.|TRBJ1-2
CASSEGIPRSSGYTF
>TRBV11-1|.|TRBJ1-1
CASSLGDWEAFF
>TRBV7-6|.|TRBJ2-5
CASSLFDWETQYF
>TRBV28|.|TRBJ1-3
CAIGGGPWGGNTIYF
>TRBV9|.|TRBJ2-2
CASNIQGNTGELFF
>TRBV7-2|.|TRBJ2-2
CASSTRTVTGTGELFF
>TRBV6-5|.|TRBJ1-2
CASRHIDSYGYTF
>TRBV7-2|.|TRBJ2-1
CASSSRLLNEQFF
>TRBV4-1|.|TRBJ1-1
CASSPRGAQNTEAFF
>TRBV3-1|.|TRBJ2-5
CASSQETQYF
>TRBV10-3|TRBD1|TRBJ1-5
CAISAGQGAYNQPQHF
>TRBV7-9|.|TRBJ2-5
CASTRGGPQETQYF
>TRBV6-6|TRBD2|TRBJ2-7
CASSYIQGPGLAGANPYEQYF
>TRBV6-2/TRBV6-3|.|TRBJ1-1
CASTTPTGVPLNTEAFF
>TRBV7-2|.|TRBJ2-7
CASSLVGAVQYEQYF
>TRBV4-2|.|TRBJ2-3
CASSQNSGSGTDTQYF
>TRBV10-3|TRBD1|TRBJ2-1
CAISDPKGQGSYNEQFF
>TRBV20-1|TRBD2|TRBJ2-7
CSAQGSETSGYRGNEQYF
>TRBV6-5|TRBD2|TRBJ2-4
CASSKLAGVQNIQYF
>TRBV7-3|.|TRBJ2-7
CASSAGEEQYF
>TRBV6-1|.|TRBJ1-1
CASSEGGGVSEAFF
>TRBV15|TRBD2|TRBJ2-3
CATSRDLAGASGNTDTQYF
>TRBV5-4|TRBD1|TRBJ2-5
CASSSGTEETQYF
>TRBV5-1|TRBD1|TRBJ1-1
CASSLMTGDTEAFF
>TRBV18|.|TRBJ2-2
CASSPRNVGNTGELFF
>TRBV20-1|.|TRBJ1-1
CSASAAINTEAFF
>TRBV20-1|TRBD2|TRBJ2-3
CSARDRLAGVFGTDTQYF
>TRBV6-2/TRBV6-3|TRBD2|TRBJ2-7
CASRTSGRLYEQYF